This T cell receptor beta chain was captured by sequencing in a study of blood T cells in healthy people across ages. Study-level results: Estimated diversity, derived from one million T cells, was regarded as an underestimate. Donors of long life had a larger count of naive CD4+ cells and greater diversity than aged donors.

Together with a sample-barcoded 5' primer, a J-beta primer mix was included in a second PCR lasting 7 to 11 cycles. Carrying 12 random nucleotides, a template-switch adaptor labeled each individual cDNA molecule. MiXCR, applied by TCRdb to the 5' RACE reads, yields one record per CDR3 protein. The sample lists approximately 2,000,000 distinct CDR3 sequences; about two fifths were seen once. CDR3 size: 14 residues. V shed 1 base and J shed 1 base, with 8 bases lying between them. The germline gives CDR1 SGHTA, CDR2 FQGNSA. PBMCs were isolated at a quantity of at least 6 million per sample. With respect to this clonotype: What it binds is unknown.

The clonotype originates from a human donor in good health. The V and J genes are TRBV7-2 and TRBJ2-7; TRBD2 might be the D (5 bases). The sample consisted of blood. The CDR3 nucleotides are TGTGCCAGCAGCTTAGAGAGGGATTCCTACGAGCAGTACTTC. This gives the protein CASSLERDSYEQYF.